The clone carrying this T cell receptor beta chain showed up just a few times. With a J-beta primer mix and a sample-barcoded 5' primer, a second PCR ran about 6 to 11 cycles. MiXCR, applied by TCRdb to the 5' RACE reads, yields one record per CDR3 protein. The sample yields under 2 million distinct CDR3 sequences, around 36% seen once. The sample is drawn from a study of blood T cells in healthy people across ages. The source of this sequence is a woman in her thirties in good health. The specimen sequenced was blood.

The CDR3 protein is CASSQELSEQYF. As DNA, the CDR3 is TGTGCCAGCAGCCAAGAATTGTCAGAGCAGTACTTC. The V call is TRBV3-1, the J call TRBJ2-7; D call uncertain. Per germline, CDR1 LGHDT and CDR2 YNNKEL (reference sequence). Trimming pared 0 bases from V and 7 bases from J, leaving 7 bases between. The CDR3 extends over 12 amino acids.